The clone carrying this T cell receptor beta chain was picked up a small number of times. Its specificity is unknown. Germline assignment: CDR1 SNHLY and CDR2 FYNNEI. J lost 6 bases, V lost 5 bases, and 9 bases had no gene match. The CDR3 has 14 amino acids. TCRdb analysed the reads with MiXCR anew, one entry per CDR3 protein. This sample has over 450,000 distinct CDR3 sequences, with roughly 12% found just once. This entry comes from a study of T cell repertoires in cytomegalovirus infection. Study as a whole: CMV infection plus the matching HLA type was flagged by public TCR beta signatures. Broader study findings: The ex vivo response was dominated by HLA-C-restricted CMV-specific TCR beta clonotypes. The cumulative frequency of public TCR beta families distinguished individuals who carried CMV together with the relevant HLA.

This receptor was obtained from a human donor in good health (CMV status not recorded). Some clones in this sample may be carry-over from other donors' samples. Sample: PBMCs. The chain joins TRBV2 to TRBJ1-2; the match to TRBD1 covers 7 bases. CDR3 residues: CASSWTPQGDGYTF. CDR3 nucleotides: TGTGCCAGCAGTTGGACCCCGCAGGGGGATGGCTACACCTTC.